Listed below are T cell receptor beta chains from one sample, sequenced in a study of vaccination effects on CD4 cells after COVID-19. These receptors' targets are unknown. Data came from immunoSEQ multiplex PCR; TCRdb stores just in-frame clones and leaves some out. The data contain around 53,000 clones, about four fifths of them seen just once; the ten biggest clones take up 5% to 6.5%. The source material was CD4+ T cells from PBMCs cultured without peptide, sampled after COVID-19 vaccination. The receptor source for this set is a human donor who had a prior SARS-CoV-2 infection. Both conserved end residues are part of each CDR3. Fields, in order: clone size, J gene, V gene, D gene, CDR3 length, CDR3 protein, CDR3 DNA. A D gene is named only where the DNA matches it firmly. Clone size is not always given. Where it is, it says once, few, many or a class for expanded clones.

clone size: medium-sized
J gene: TRBJ1-5
V gene: TRBV7-2
D gene: .
CDR3 length: 12
CDR3 protein: CASSIYNQPQHF
CDR3 DNA: TGTGCCAGCAGCATTTACAATCAGCCCCAGCATTTT

clone size: .
J gene: TRBJ2-2
V gene: TRBV9
D gene: TRBD1
CDR3 length: 16
CDR3 protein: CASSVTGTANTGELFF
CDR3 DNA: TGTGCCAGCAGCGTTACCGGGACAGCGAACACCGGGGAGCTGTTTTTT

clone size: .
J gene: TRBJ2-6
V gene: TRBV11-3
D gene: .
CDR3 length: 17
CDR3 protein: CASSPRLSASGANVLTF
CDR3 DNA: TGTGCCAGCAGCCCCCGTCTGTCGGCCTCTGGGGCCAACGTCCTGACTTTC

clone size: .
J gene: TRBJ2-7
V gene: TRBV12-3/TRBV12-4
D gene: .
CDR3 length: 13
CDR3 protein: CASSPGQLYEQYF
CDR3 DNA: TGTGCCAGCAGCCCTGGACAGCTCTACGAGCAGTACTTC

clone size: .
J gene: TRBJ1-5
V gene: TRBV27
D gene: TRBD1
CDR3 length: 17
CDR3 protein: CASRVYPPGTGYQPQHF
CDR3 DNA: TGTGCCAGCAGAGTTTACCCCCCGGGGACAGGGTATCAGCCCCAGCATTTT

clone size: .
J gene: TRBJ2-7
V gene: TRBV5-4
D gene: TRBD1
CDR3 length: 18
CDR3 protein: CASSFRTTSGTEPYEQYF
CDR3 DNA: TGTGCCAGCAGCTTCCGCACTACCTCCGGGACAGAGCCCTACGAGCAGTACTTC

clone size: once
J gene: TRBJ2-3
V gene: TRBV6-5
D gene: .
CDR3 length: 15
CDR3 protein: CASSLGRAVADTQYF
CDR3 DNA: TGTGCCAGCAGCCTGGGCAGGGCTGTTGCAGATACGCAGTATTTT

clone size: .
J gene: TRBJ1-1
V gene: TRBV5-1
D gene: .
CDR3 length: 14
CDR3 protein: CASSFLGKNTEAFF
CDR3 DNA: TGCGCCAGCAGCTTCCTCGGCAAAAACACTGAAGCTTTCTTT

clone size: .
J gene: TRBJ2-5
V gene: TRBV5-1
D gene: TRBD2
CDR3 length: 15
CDR3 protein: CASSLGLAGVETQYF
CDR3 DNA: TGCGCCAGCAGCTTGGGACTAGCGGGAGTGGAGACCCAGTACTTC

clone size: .
J gene: TRBJ2-7
V gene: TRBV5-1
D gene: TRBD1
CDR3 length: 15
CDR3 protein: CASSLAGQDSYEQYF
CDR3 DNA: TGCGCCAGCAGCTTGGCCGGACAGGACAGCTACGAGCAGTACTTC

clone size: .
J gene: TRBJ2-5
V gene: TRBV7-9
D gene: TRBD2
CDR3 length: 16
CDR3 protein: CASSPRSGGPAGTQYF
CDR3 DNA: TGTGCCAGCAGCCCCCGAAGCGGGGGGCCAGCCGGGACCCAGTACTTC

clone size: .
J gene: TRBJ2-1
V gene: TRBV4-1
D gene: .
CDR3 length: 15
CDR3 protein: CASSQIIGTQNEQFF
CDR3 DNA: TGCGCCAGCAGCCAAATCATTGGGACTCAGAATGAGCAGTTCTTC

clone size: .
J gene: TRBJ1-6
V gene: TRBV30
D gene: .
CDR3 length: 11
CDR3 protein: CAWTAGGPLHF
CDR3 DNA: TGTGCCTGGACCGCCGGGGGACCCCTCCACTTT

clone size: few
J gene: TRBJ1-3
V gene: TRBV2
D gene: .
CDR3 length: 12
CDR3 protein: CASRTEGNTIYF
CDR3 DNA: TGTGCCAGCAGGACGGAGGGGAACACCATATATTTT